This T cell receptor beta chain is drawn from a study of yellow fever vaccine responses in identical twins. General study findings and limits: Convergence reportedly seemed to mark part of the twins' vaccine T cell response, with personalization marking the rest.

TCRdb re-called the RT-PCR reads through MiXCR, storing one row per CDR3 protein. The table shows approximately 32,000 distinct CDR3 sequences, with more than 45% occurring only once. Note on this clonotype: Its antigen is not identified.

Germline V CDR1 and CDR2: MRHNA, SNTAGT. V dropped 0 bases and J dropped 1; count of bases not matched to a gene: 5. The CDR3 spans 17 residues. The material was T cells from blood (PBMCs), unsorted or a sorted subset (not recorded which), obtained before or after yellow fever vaccination (not recorded which). The V call is TRBV6-4, the J call TRBJ2-3; 9 bases are shared with TRBD2. The source of this sequence is a young woman who received the yellow fever vaccine. In DNA, the CDR3 is TGTGCCAGCAGTGACTCTTCTGAGCGGGGGGGCACAGATACGCAGTATTTT. This sequence encodes CASSDSSERGGTDTQYF.